Shown below are 29 T cell receptor beta chains from a single sample sequenced in a study of graft-versus-host responses after intestinal transplantation. Produced via immunoSEQ multiplex PCR; TCRdb's table is partial and in-frame only. The repertoire has 13,000 to 15,000 clones, roughly 68% of them found once; the top ten carry 20% to 25%. Graft material was processed, releasing intraepithelial and lamina propria lymphocytes. The sample was ileum tissue, taken 717 days after intestinal transplantation. Every receptor here comes from a human patient who received an intestinal transplant, so some T cells may come from the graft donor.

The rearrangement uses TRBV5-1 and TRBJ2-2, with 13 positions matching TRBD2. Looked up from germline, CDR1 is SGHRS and CDR2 is YFSETQ. J was trimmed by 0 bases and V by 5 bases; bases with no gene match: 4. This CDR3 comprises 17 residues. The CDR3 bases are TGCGCCAGCAGGGATGGGACTAGCGGGACGAACACCGGGGAGCTGTTTTTT. It codes for CASRDGTSGTNTGELFF.

The chain combines TRBV5-1 with TRBJ2-5; 9 bases are a match to TRBD2. CDR1 and CDR2 (germline): SGHRS, YFSETQ. The CDR3 spans 20 residues. The ends lost 4 bases at V and 5 bases at J; junction bases unmatched: 24. CDR3 DNA sequence: TGCGCCAGCAGCCGGGGCCCCATGGGGGCGCGGGGGGGAGTTGAGGAGACCCAGTACTTC. Amino acid sequence: CASSRGPMGARGGVEETQYF.

The chain combines TRBV7-9 with TRBJ2-2; 12 nucleotides line up with TRBD2. CDR1 and CDR2 from the germline V gene are SEHNR and FQNEAQ (reference sequence). Germline trimming cut 4 bases from V and 4 bases from J; bases unmatched to any gene: 4. CDR3 length: 16 residues. This CDR3 reads CASSYLAGGSTGELFF. For the CDR3, the DNA is TGTGCCAGCAGCTATCTAGCGGGAGGGTCCACCGGGGAGCTGTTTTTT.

The chain carries TRBV5-1 and TRBJ2-3, with TRBD2 matching 7 bases. The germline V gene encodes CDR1 SGHRS and CDR2 YFSETQ. V was clipped by 2 bases and J by 0 bases; unmatched bases: 0. There are 14 residues in the CDR3. In nucleotides, the CDR3 is TGCGCCAGCAGCTTTAGCGGGAGCACAGATACGCAGTATTTT. Amino acids: CASSFSGSTDTQYF.

The chain combines TRBV5-1 with TRBJ1-2; no clear D gene. The CDR3 runs 14 residues. CDR1 is SGHRS, CDR2 YFSETQ, per germline. V lost 0 bases and J 6 bases, leaving 12 bases between the germline ends. The CDR3 DNA is TGCGCCAGCAGCTTGGCCAGGAGAGGTAATGGCTACACCTTC. It yields the protein CASSLARRGNGYTF.

The chain combines TRBV7-9 with TRBJ2-7; D gene ambiguous. Germline lookup yields CDR1 SEHNR and CDR2 FQNEAQ (reference sequence). V was clipped by 1 base and J by 0 bases, with 7 bases between them. The CDR3 extends over 14 amino acids. As DNA, the CDR3 is TGTGCCAGCAGCTTAGTCGGCAGCTCCTACGAGCAGTACTTC. Translated: CASSLVGSSYEQYF.

V is TRBV5-1 and J is TRBJ1-2; D gene uncertain. This CDR3 is 11 amino acids long. With 4 bases removed from V and 5 bases from J, the gap between germline ends came to 6 bases. The germline V gene has CDR1 SGHRS and CDR2 YFSETQ. The CDR3 sequence: CASSNNYGYTF. The CDR3 DNA sequence: TGCGCCAGCAGCAACAATTATGGCTACACCTTC.

This chain connects TRBV7-8 to TRBJ2-3; a weak D match, TRBD2 (5 bases). Germline V CDR1 and CDR2: SGHVS, FQNEAQ. The CDR3 contains 15 residues. Trimming stripped 6 bases from V and 2 bases from J, with 15 bases between. DNA of the CDR3: TGTGCCAGCAGTCCCCATGGACTGCTCACAGATACGCAGTATTTT. Protein sequence: CASSPHGLLTDTQYF.

V gene TRBV10-1 combines with J gene TRBJ2-2; 10 nucleotides match TRBD1. CDR1 and CDR2 (germline): WNHNN, SYGVQD (reference sequence). V shed 5 bases and J 8 bases; nucleotides not matched to a gene: 5. The CDR3 is 14 residues long. The CDR3 sequence: CASSRDRGLGELFF. The CDR3 DNA is TGCGCCAGCAGTCGCGACAGGGGGCTGGGGGAGCTGTTTTTT.

V is TRBV19 and J is TRBJ2-3; 7 bases match TRBD2. Germline CDR1 is LNHDA and CDR2 is SQIVND (reference sequence). The junction had 3 bases not matched to a gene; V was cut back by 3 bases and J by 0 bases. CDR3 length equals 15 residues. The CDR3 coding sequence is TGTGCCAGTAGTATTTTTAGCGGGAGCACAGATACGCAGTATTTT. Translating it yields CASSIFSGSTDTQYF.

This sequence joins TRBV5-6 and TRBJ2-7; D is possibly TRBD1 or TRBD2 (5 bases each). The V gene's germline CDR1 is SGHDT and CDR2 YYEEEE. This CDR3 has 13 residues. The V and J ends lost 2 bases and 2 bases respectively, with 8 bases between them. The CDR3 coding sequence is TGTGCCAGCAGCTTCGGGGCGACCTACGAGCAGTACTTC. This encodes CASSFGATYEQYF.

The chain links TRBV7-7 to TRBJ2-5; D gene unclear. The J call may be in error: the DNA end matches TRBJ2-7 better. The CDR3 has 13 amino acids. Per germline, CDR1 SSHAT and CDR2 FNYEAQ (reference sequence). CDR3 bases: TGTGCCAGCAGCCCCGACGGCTCCTACGAGCAGTACTTC. Translating it yields CASSPDGSYEQYF.

The chain couples TRBV7-8 to TRBJ2-2; D uncertain. V lost 0 bases, J lost 7 bases, and 0 bases lay in between. Germline lookup yields CDR1 SGHVS and CDR2 FQNEAQ. CDR3 length: 11 residues. The CDR3 is CASSLAGELFF. CDR3 DNA sequence: TGTGCCAGCAGCTTAGCCGGGGAGCTGTTTTTT.

The chain joins TRBV4-2 to TRBJ2-5; D is undetermined. Trimming cost V 0 bases and J 0 bases, with 2 bases left between them. Germline lookup yields CDR1 LGHNA and CDR2 YNFKEQ. The length of the CDR3 is 13 residues. This CDR3 is CASSQEDQETQYF. The CDR3 DNA is TGTGCCAGCAGCCAAGAGGACCAAGAGACCCAGTACTTC.

The chain combines TRBV5-1 with TRBJ1-2; the D gene is possibly TRBD1 (6 bases). V dropped 5 bases and J dropped 2 bases, with 10 bases sitting between them. This CDR3 has 13 residues. Germline loops: CDR1 SGHRS, CDR2 YFSETQ. CDR3 loop: CASRQGQNYGYTF. The CDR3 region has the DNA TGCGCCAGCAGACAAGGACAGAACTATGGCTACACCTTC.

The chain combines TRBV30 with TRBJ2-1; no firm D call. This CDR3 is 12 amino acids long. Germline V gives CDR1 GTSNPN, CDR2 SVGIG (reference sequence). The V and J ends lost 3 bases and 6 bases respectively, with 9 bases between them. CDR3 bases: TGTGCCTGGAGCGCGATAGGCAATGAGCAGTTCTTC. Residues: CAWSAIGNEQFF.

This chain joins TRBV7-9 and TRBJ2-3; the D gene is possibly TRBD1 (5 bases). Per germline, CDR1 SEHNR and CDR2 FQNEAQ (reference sequence). The germline V and J ends were trimmed by 1 base and 5 bases, with 10 bases remaining between them. This CDR3 region has 14 residues. DNA of the CDR3: TGTGCCAGCAGCTTAGTACCCGACAGAGATACGCAGTATTTT. Its protein is CASSLVPDRDTQYF.

The CDR3 loop is CASTGTETIYGYTF. The DNA of the CDR3 is TGTGCCAGCACTGGGACAGAGACGATCTATGGCTACACCTTC. This sequence joins TRBV2 and TRBJ1-2; 7 bases are a match to TRBD1. Losses at the gene ends were 7 bases for V and 4 bases for J; bases not matched to a gene: 9. Looked up from germline, CDR1 is SNHLY and CDR2 is FYNNEI. There are 14 residues in the CDR3.

Concerning this clone itself: Mismatch with germline at one junction end may stem from a read error. This sequence joins TRBV6-1 and TRBJ1-2; D possibly corresponds to TRBD1 (6 bases). CDR1 and CDR2 (germline): MNHNS, SASEGT. The CDR3 contains 15 residues. CDR3 nucleotide sequence: TGTGCCAGCAACTCCCGGGGAGGGGGAAACTACGGCTACACCTTC. Protein: CASNSRGGGNYGYTF.

The V call is TRBV4-1, the J call TRBJ1-4; tentatively, D is TRBD1 (6 bases). This CDR3 contains 16 residues. Trimming pared 0 bases from V and 7 bases from J, leaving 15 bases between. The V gene's germline CDR1 is MGHRA and CDR2 YSYEKL. The CDR3 DNA reads as TGCGCCAGCAGCCAAGATTTCTCTGAGGGGGGTGAAAAACTGTTTTTT. It is translated as CASSQDFSEGGEKLFF.

The chain employs TRBV27 and TRBJ2-3, with D possibly being TRBD2 (6 bases). This CDR3 is built from 14 residues. Germline V gene sequence: CDR1 MNHEY, CDR2 SMNVEV (reference sequence). The ends were cut back, 3 bases at V and 0 bases at J, with 7 bases in the middle. The CDR3 is CASSFAGSTDTQYF. The DNA for the CDR3 is TGTGCCAGCAGTTTCGCGGGGAGCACAGATACGCAGTATTTT.

The gene calls are TRBV2 and TRBJ2-3, with D unclear. The CDR3 is made up of 11 amino acids. Germline V CDR1 and CDR2: SNHLY, FYNNEI. Trimming stripped 5 bases from V and 4 bases from J, with 4 bases between. As DNA, the CDR3 is TGTGCCAGCAGTTACCCAGATACGCAGTATTTT. Protein: CASSYPDTQYF.

The genes are TRBV29-1 and TRBJ2-3; D call uncertain. Germline lookup yields CDR1 SQVTM and CDR2 ANQGSEA. Trimming shortened V by 3 bases and J by 0 bases, and 1 base separated the two germline ends. There are 11 residues in the CDR3. The CDR3 DNA reads TGCAGCGTTGACAGCACAGATACGCAGTATTTT. Amino acid sequence: CSVDSTDTQYF.

This chain links TRBV30 with TRBJ2-7; TRBD2 matches 10 bases. The CDR3 totals 16 residues. V lost 3 bases, J lost 2 bases, and 10 bases stayed unmatched. Germline V gene data show CDR1 as GTSNPN and CDR2 as SVGIG (reference sequence). The CDR3: CAWSPIRLAGPYEQYF. The CDR3 region has the DNA TGTGCCTGGAGCCCTATCCGACTAGCGGGCCCCTACGAGCAGTACTTC.

This rearrangement joins TRBV28 to TRBJ2-1; no definite D call. The CDR3 spans 13 residues. V lost 6 bases and J 6 bases, leaving 12 bases between the germline ends. Germline V gene sequence: CDR1 MDHEN, CDR2 SYDVKM. CDR3 sequence: CASSLQYFNEQFF. CDR3 bases: TGTGCCAGCAGCCTCCAGTACTTCAATGAGCAGTTCTTC.

The chain is built from TRBV6-6 and TRBJ2-7; TRBD1 matches 8 bases. The germline V gene encodes CDR1 MNHNY and CDR2 SVGAGI (reference sequence). The CDR3 is made up of 15 amino acids. J lost 3 bases, V lost 0 bases, and 4 bases had no gene match. The CDR3 here is CASSYSGQGNYEQYF. CDR3 bases: TGTGCCAGCAGTTACTCCGGACAGGGAAACTACGAGCAGTACTTC.

The rearrangement uses TRBV10-3 and TRBJ1-6; a possible D gene is TRBD1 (5 bases). This CDR3 is 16 amino acids long. CDR1 is ENHRY and CDR2 is SYGVKD in the germline V gene. With 1 base removed from V and 5 bases from J, the gap between germline ends came to 12 bases. In DNA form, the CDR3 reads TGTGCCATCAGTGAGTGGGTGGGACGGAATAATTCACCCCTCCACTTT. Translated, it gives CAISEWVGRNNSPLHF.

By frequency in the sample, this clone is large. The J gene is TRBJ1-3, the V gene TRBV4-3, with no clear D. The V gene's germline CDR1 is LGHNA and CDR2 YSLEER. The germline V and J ends were trimmed by 0 bases and 4 bases, with 13 bases remaining between them. This CDR3 contains 16 residues. The CDR3 loop is CASSQDRVFSGNTIYF. For the CDR3, the DNA is TGCGCCAGCAGCCAAGATAGGGTGTTCTCGGGAAACACCATATATTTT.

V is TRBV4-1 and J is TRBJ2-7; 8 bases are shared with TRBD2. CDR1 and CDR2 from the germline V gene are MGHRA and YSYEKL. The CDR3 covers 19 residues. V shed 2 bases, J shed 0 bases, and the junction held 15 bases outside the gene matches. CDR3 coding DNA: TGCGCCAGCAGCCAAACCCCAGTCGCTCTAGCGGGCCCCTCCTACGAGCAGTACTTC. As protein: CASSQTPVALAGPSYEQYF.